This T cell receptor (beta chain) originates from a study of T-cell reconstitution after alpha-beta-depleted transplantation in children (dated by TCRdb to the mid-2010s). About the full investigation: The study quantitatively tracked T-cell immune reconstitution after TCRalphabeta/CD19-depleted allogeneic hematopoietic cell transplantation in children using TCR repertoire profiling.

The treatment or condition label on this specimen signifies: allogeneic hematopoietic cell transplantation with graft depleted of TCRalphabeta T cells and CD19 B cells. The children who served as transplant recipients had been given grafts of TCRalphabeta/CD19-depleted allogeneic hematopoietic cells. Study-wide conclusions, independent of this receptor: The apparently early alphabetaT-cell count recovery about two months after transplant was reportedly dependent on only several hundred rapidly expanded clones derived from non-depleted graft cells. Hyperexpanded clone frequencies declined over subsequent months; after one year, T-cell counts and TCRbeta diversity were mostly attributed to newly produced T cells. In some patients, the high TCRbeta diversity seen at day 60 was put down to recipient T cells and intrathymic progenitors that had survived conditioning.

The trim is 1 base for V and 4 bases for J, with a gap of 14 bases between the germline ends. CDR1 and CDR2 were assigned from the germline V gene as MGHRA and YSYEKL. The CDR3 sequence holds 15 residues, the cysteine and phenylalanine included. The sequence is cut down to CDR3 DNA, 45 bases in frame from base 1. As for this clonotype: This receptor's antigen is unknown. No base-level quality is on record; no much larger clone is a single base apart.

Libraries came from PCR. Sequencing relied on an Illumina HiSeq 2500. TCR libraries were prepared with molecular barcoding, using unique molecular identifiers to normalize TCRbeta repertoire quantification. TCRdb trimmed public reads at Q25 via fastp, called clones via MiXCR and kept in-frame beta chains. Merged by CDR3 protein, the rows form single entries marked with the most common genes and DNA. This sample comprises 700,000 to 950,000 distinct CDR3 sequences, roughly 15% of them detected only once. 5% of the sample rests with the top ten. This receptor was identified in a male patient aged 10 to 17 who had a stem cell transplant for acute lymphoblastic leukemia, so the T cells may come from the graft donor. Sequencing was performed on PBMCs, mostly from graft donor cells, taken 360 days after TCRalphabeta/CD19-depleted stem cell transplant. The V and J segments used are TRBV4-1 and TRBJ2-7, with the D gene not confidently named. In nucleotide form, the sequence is TGCGCCAGCAGCCAAGCAACTACATGGCCGTACGAGCAGTACTTC. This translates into CASSQATTWPYEQYF.